This is a list of T cell receptor beta chains from one sample in a study of identical twins. TCRdb re-called the 5' RACE reads through MiXCR, storing one row per CDR3 protein. The sample has approximately 1.8 million distinct CDR3 sequences, roughly a third seen once; the top ten hold about 0.27%. Sequencing was carried out using cord blood. The receptors were sampled from a newborn girl in good health. Both conserved end residues are part of each CDR3. Each record gives: CDR3 protein, CDR3 DNA, CDR3 length, clone size, J gene, D gene, V gene. D genes are given only for firm matches. Clone size is stated in some rows and not others, as once, few, many or a class when expanded.

CASSLVASGVYNEQFF,TGTGCCAGCAGCTTAGTGGCTAGCGGGGTCTACAATGAGCAGTTCTTC,16,NA,TRBJ2-1,TRBD2,TRBV7-2
CASSLAVGGLNTEAFF,TGTGCCAGCAGCTTAGCGGTAGGGGGGCTGAACACTGAAGCTTTCTTT,16,few,TRBJ1-1,NA,TRBV11-2
CSVELELASYNEQLF,TGCAGCGTTGAGTTGGAGTTGGCCTCCTACAATGAGCAGCTCTTC,15,NA,TRBJ2-1,NA,TRBV29-1
CASSGVGLYNEQYF,TGCGCCAGCAGCGGGGTGGGGCTCTACAATGAGCAGTACTTC,14,NA,TRBJ2-5,NA,TRBV5-1
CASSSLLRNSYSPLHF,TGTGCCAGCAGTTCCCTCCTCCGGAACAGCTATTCACCCCTCCACTTT,16,NA,TRBJ1-6,NA,TRBV27
CASSPTIAGGKDTQYF,TGTGCCAGCAGTCCCACAATAGCGGGGGGGAAGGATACGCAGTATTTT,16,NA,TRBJ2-3,TRBD2,TRBV3-1
CASSPETVSGANVLTF,TGCGCCAGCAGCCCCGAGACAGTTTCTGGGGCCAACGTCCTGACTTTC,16,NA,TRBJ2-6,NA,TRBV5-1
CASSLGTEKHQPQHF,TGCGCCAGCAGCTTGGGGACAGAGAAGCATCAGCCCCAGCATTTT,15,few,TRBJ1-5,NA,TRBV5-1
CSAIEADTRYF,TGCAGTGCTATTGAAGCAGATACGCGGTATTTT,11,NA,TRBJ2-3,NA,TRBV20-1
CATSDLEATGQETQYF,TGTGCCACCAGTGATTTGGAGGCGACAGGACAAGAGACCCAGTACTTC,16,NA,TRBJ2-5,NA,TRBV24-1
CSATGTGNTEAFF,TGCAGTGCCACCGGGACAGGGAACACTGAAGCTTTCTTT,13,few,TRBJ1-1,TRBD1,TRBV20-1
CASSPGQGREKLFF,TGTGCCAGCAGCCCCGGACAGGGAAGGGAAAAACTGTTTTTT,14,many,TRBJ1-4,TRBD1,TRBV6-5
CASSYSITVGNGYTF,TGTGCCAGCAGTTACTCGATTACGGTGGGGAATGGCTACACCTTC,15,NA,TRBJ1-2,NA,TRBV6-7
CASSQGPGTSDTGELFF,TGTGCCAGCAGCCAAGGGCCCGGGACTAGCGACACCGGGGAGCTGTTTTTT,17,NA,TRBJ2-2,TRBD2,TRBV4-2
CAISDTGSNQPQHF,TGTGCCATCAGCGATACAGGGTCCAATCAGCCCCAGCATTTT,14,few,TRBJ1-5,NA,TRBV10-3
CASISRDRGNEQFF,TGTGCCAGCATCAGTCGGGACAGGGGAAATGAGCAGTTCTTC,14,NA,TRBJ2-1,TRBD1,TRBV27
CSATEFRTGRTDTQYF,TGCAGTGCTACCGAGTTCCGGACGGGTCGCACAGATACGCAGTATTTT,16,few,TRBJ2-3,NA,TRBV20-1
CASSAPDRGTDTQYF,TGTGCCAGCAGTGCCCCGGACAGGGGAACAGATACGCAGTATTTT,15,few,TRBJ2-3,TRBD1,TRBV6-1